A selection of T cell receptor beta chains follows, all from one sample in a study of cytomegalovirus exposure and HLA in healthy donors. Using immunoSEQ multiplex PCR, the repertoire was profiled, and TCRdb retains in-frame clones only, with some absent. In the table there are around 220,000 clones, approximately 86% of which are singletons. The specimen was PBMCs. The receptors come from a woman in her late teens or twenties in good health and CMV-seronegative. Both conserved end residues are part of each CDR3. The order of the fields is clone size, D gene, J gene, V gene, CDR3 protein, CDR3 DNA. The D gene is left open where the match is weak. The listing skips clone size in some rows; elsewhere it reads once, few, many or a size class.

clone_size: .
d_call: TRBD2
j_call: TRBJ2-1
v_call: TRBV5-1
cdr3_aa: CASSLGTSGNNEQFF
cdr3_nt: TGCGCCAGCAGCCTCGGGACTAGCGGGAACAATGAGCAGTTCTTC

clone_size: .
d_call: .
j_call: TRBJ2-2
v_call: TRBV6-1
cdr3_aa: CAISFSEATGELFF
cdr3_nt: TGTGCCATATCCTTTTCGGAGGCCACCGGGGAGCTGTTTTTT

clone_size: .
d_call: .
j_call: TRBJ2-5
v_call: TRBV6-1
cdr3_aa: CASSGLLDQETQYF
cdr3_nt: TGTGCCAGCAGTGGTTTACTGGACCAAGAGACCCAGTACTTC

clone_size: .
d_call: .
j_call: TRBJ2-1
v_call: TRBV7-8
cdr3_aa: CASSSAERTYNEQFF
cdr3_nt: TGTGCCAGCAGCTCAGCGGAGCGCACATACAATGAGCAGTTCTTC

clone_size: .
d_call: TRBD2
j_call: TRBJ2-3
v_call: TRBV9
cdr3_aa: CASRRGITDTQYF
cdr3_nt: TGTGCCAGCCGGCGGGGGATCACAGATACGCAGTATTTT

clone_size: .
d_call: .
j_call: TRBJ2-2
v_call: TRBV30
cdr3_aa: CAWRSIRGAGELFF
cdr3_nt: TGTGCCTGGAGGAGCATCAGGGGAGCCGGGGAGCTGTTTTTT

clone_size: .
d_call: TRBD1
j_call: TRBJ2-5
v_call: TRBV5-1
cdr3_aa: CASSPAGTGGQETQYF
cdr3_nt: TGCGCCAGCAGCCCGGCCGGGACAGGGGGGCAAGAGACCCAGTACTTC

clone_size: .
d_call: .
j_call: TRBJ2-7
v_call: TRBV29-1
cdr3_aa: CSVAREAEQYF
cdr3_nt: TGCAGCGTGGCGAGGGAGGCCGAGCAGTACTTC

clone_size: .
d_call: TRBD2
j_call: TRBJ2-7
v_call: TRBV7-6
cdr3_aa: CASSPGTSMGYEQYF
cdr3_nt: TGTGCCAGCAGCCCCGGGACTAGTATGGGCTACGAGCAGTACTTC

clone_size: once
d_call: TRBD2
j_call: TRBJ2-1
v_call: TRBV29-1
cdr3_aa: CSVLAGGPYNEQFF
cdr3_nt: TGCAGCGTGCTAGCGGGAGGGCCGTACAATGAGCAGTTCTTC

clone_size: .
d_call: .
j_call: TRBJ1-2
v_call: TRBV30
cdr3_aa: CAWSEEVNYGYTF
cdr3_nt: TGTGCCTGGAGCGAGGAGGTTAACTATGGCTACACCTTC

clone_size: .
d_call: .
j_call: TRBJ2-1
v_call: TRBV28
cdr3_aa: CASSLRYNEQFF
cdr3_nt: TGTGCCAGCAGTTTACGGTACAATGAGCAGTTCTTC

clone_size: .
d_call: TRBD1
j_call: TRBJ1-4
v_call: TRBV6-6
cdr3_aa: CASRGQGSEKLFF
cdr3_nt: TGTGCCAGCAGAGGACAGGGGAGTGAAAAACTGTTTTTT

clone_size: .
d_call: .
j_call: TRBJ2-6
v_call: TRBV9
cdr3_aa: CASSVNRHSGANVLTF
cdr3_nt: TGTGCCAGCAGCGTTAACAGGCACTCTGGGGCCAACGTCCTGACTTTC

clone_size: .
d_call: TRBD2
j_call: TRBJ2-1
v_call: TRBV28
cdr3_aa: CASRSPVAGEGNEQFF
cdr3_nt: TGTGCCAGCAGGTCCCCGGTAGCGGGAGAAGGGAATGAGCAGTTCTTC

clone_size: .
d_call: TRBD1
j_call: TRBJ2-1
v_call: TRBV27
cdr3_aa: CASSYPGGDEQFF
cdr3_nt: TGTGCCAGCAGTTACCCAGGGGGCGATGAGCAGTTCTTC

clone_size: .
d_call: TRBD2
j_call: TRBJ2-1
v_call: TRBV29-1
cdr3_aa: CSVEDSTSGRSYNEQFF
cdr3_nt: TGCAGCGTTGAAGATTCCACTAGCGGGAGGTCTTACAATGAGCAGTTCTTC

clone_size: once
d_call: TRBD1
j_call: TRBJ2-7
v_call: TRBV2
cdr3_aa: CASRAGTGGRYEQYF
cdr3_nt: TGTGCCAGCAGGGCCGGGACAGGGGGTCGCTACGAGCAGTACTTC

clone_size: .
d_call: .
j_call: TRBJ2-1
v_call: TRBV5-4
cdr3_aa: CASSSTYPGNEQFF
cdr3_nt: TGTGCCAGCAGTTCGACATATCCTGGCAATGAGCAGTTCTTC

clone_size: .
d_call: .
j_call: TRBJ1-2
v_call: TRBV15
cdr3_aa: CATSPGLGYTF
cdr3_nt: TGTGCCACCAGCCCCGGTCTTGGCTACACCTTC

clone_size: .
d_call: .
j_call: TRBJ1-1
v_call: TRBV13
cdr3_aa: CASSYQGTDTEAFF
cdr3_nt: TGTGCCAGCAGCTACCAGGGTACGGACACTGAAGCTTTCTTT

clone_size: .
d_call: TRBD1
j_call: TRBJ1-3
v_call: TRBV11-2
cdr3_aa: CASSASNLPGQGRGNTIYF
cdr3_nt: TGTGCCAGCAGCGCTTCGAACCTACCGGGACAGGGGAGAGGAAACACCATATATTTT

clone_size: .
d_call: .
j_call: TRBJ1-1
v_call: TRBV28
cdr3_aa: CASSGPRSGRYLNTEAFF
cdr3_nt: TGTGCCAGCAGTGGGCCCAGGTCAGGGAGGTACTTGAACACTGAAGCTTTCTTT

clone_size: few
d_call: .
j_call: TRBJ1-1
v_call: TRBV30
cdr3_aa: CAWSADTYTEAFF
cdr3_nt: TGTGCCTGGAGTGCGGACACCTACACTGAAGCTTTCTTT

clone_size: .
d_call: TRBD2
j_call: TRBJ2-7
v_call: TRBV2
cdr3_aa: CASSGGTSGRAPLF
cdr3_nt: TGTGCCAGCAGTGGGGGTACTAGCGGGAGGGCCCCATTATTC

clone_size: .
d_call: TRBD2
j_call: TRBJ2-7
v_call: TRBV4-1
cdr3_aa: CASSQGSASGGGEQYF
cdr3_nt: TGCGCCAGCAGCCAAGGGTCGGCTAGCGGGGGTGGCGAGCAGTACTTC

clone_size: .
d_call: .
j_call: TRBJ1-2
v_call: TRBV25-1
cdr3_aa: CASSDGPNYGYTF
cdr3_nt: TGTGCCAGCAGTGATGGGCCCAACTATGGCTACACCTTC

clone_size: once
d_call: .
j_call: TRBJ2-7
v_call: TRBV5-6
cdr3_aa: CASTYYRDTLYEQYF
cdr3_nt: TGTGCCAGCACCTATTACCGGGACACCCTCTACGAGCAGTACTTC

clone_size: .
d_call: TRBD2
j_call: TRBJ2-7
v_call: TRBV28
cdr3_aa: CASTGLAPYEQYF
cdr3_nt: TGTGCCAGTACAGGACTAGCGCCCTACGAGCAGTACTTC

clone_size: .
d_call: .
j_call: TRBJ2-6
v_call: TRBV30
cdr3_aa: CAWSGGAGANVLTF
cdr3_nt: TGTGCCTGGAGTGGGGGGGCTGGGGCCAACGTCCTGACTTTC

clone_size: once
d_call: TRBD1
j_call: TRBJ1-5
v_call: TRBV11-2
cdr3_aa: CASSPNGDSHQPQHF
cdr3_nt: TGTGCCAGCAGCCCTAACGGGGACAGCCATCAGCCCCAGCATTTT

clone_size: .
d_call: .
j_call: TRBJ2-1
v_call: TRBV28
cdr3_aa: CASSPGLNNEQFF
cdr3_nt: TGTGCCAGCAGTCCTGGACTGAACAATGAGCAGTTCTTC

clone_size: .
d_call: .
j_call: TRBJ1-4
v_call: TRBV28
cdr3_aa: CASSFFLRASGKLFF
cdr3_nt: TGTGCCAGCAGTTTCTTTCTCAGGGCGTCCGGAAAACTGTTTTTT

clone_size: .
d_call: TRBD2
j_call: TRBJ2-2
v_call: TRBV7-9
cdr3_aa: CASSLTGGSSGELFF
cdr3_nt: TGTGCCAGCAGCTTAACGGGGGGGTCGTCCGGGGAGCTGTTTTTT

clone_size: .
d_call: TRBD1
j_call: TRBJ2-1
v_call: TRBV7-7
cdr3_aa: CASSPRGYNEQFF
cdr3_nt: TGTGCTAGCAGCCCCAGGGGGTACAATGAGCAGTTCTTC

clone_size: .
d_call: TRBD1
j_call: TRBJ2-3
v_call: TRBV4-1
cdr3_aa: CASSLRVGRGQVEDTQYF
cdr3_nt: TGCGCCAGCAGCCTGCGAGTAGGCCGGGGACAGGTCGAAGATACGCAGTATTTT

clone_size: .
d_call: .
j_call: TRBJ2-7
v_call: TRBV10-3
cdr3_aa: CAISEAGVHYEQYF
cdr3_nt: TGTGCCATCAGTGAGGCAGGGGTACACTACGAGCAGTACTTC

clone_size: .
d_call: .
j_call: TRBJ2-7
v_call: TRBV5-1
cdr3_aa: CASSPQNPGGRGLSYEQYF
cdr3_nt: TGCGCCAGCAGCCCACAAAACCCCGGGGGGAGGGGGTTAAGCTACGAGCAGTACTTC

clone_size: .
d_call: .
j_call: TRBJ2-7
v_call: TRBV11-2
cdr3_aa: CASSNIRTGRRPYEQYF
cdr3_nt: TGTGCCAGCAGCAACATAAGAACAGGACGGAGACCTTACGAGCAGTACTTC

clone_size: .
d_call: TRBD1
j_call: TRBJ1-2
v_call: TRBV5-1
cdr3_aa: CASSLGTVRDYGYTF
cdr3_nt: TGCGCCAGCAGCCTAGGGACAGTTAGAGACTATGGCTACACCTTC

clone_size: .
d_call: .
j_call: TRBJ1-1
v_call: TRBV18
cdr3_aa: CASSYGRGNTEAFF
cdr3_nt: TGTGCCAGCTCCTACGGGAGGGGGAACACTGAAGCTTTCTTT

clone_size: .
d_call: .
j_call: TRBJ2-7
v_call: TRBV19
cdr3_aa: CASSTRPGMISHEQYF
cdr3_nt: TGTGCCAGTAGTACCCGTCCCGGGATGATTTCTCACGAGCAGTACTTC

clone_size: .
d_call: .
j_call: TRBJ1-1
v_call: TRBV6-4
cdr3_aa: CASNPGLNTEAFF
cdr3_nt: TGTGCCAGCAACCCGGGACTAAACACTGAAGCTTTCTTT

clone_size: .
d_call: .
j_call: TRBJ1-2
v_call: TRBV6-1
cdr3_aa: CASSERQNYGYTF
cdr3_nt: TGTGCCAGCAGTGAGAGGCAGAACTATGGCTACACCTTC

clone_size: .
d_call: .
j_call: TRBJ2-7
v_call: TRBV13
cdr3_aa: CASSSAQEASYEQYF
cdr3_nt: TGTGCCAGCAGCTCGGCCCAGGAGGCCTCCTACGAGCAGTACTTC

clone_size: .
d_call: TRBD2
j_call: TRBJ2-7
v_call: TRBV5-5
cdr3_aa: CASSLTLRASGRYEQYF
cdr3_nt: TGTGCCAGCAGCTTGACACTCAGGGCTAGCGGACGCTACGAGCAGTACTTC

clone_size: .
d_call: TRBD2
j_call: TRBJ2-1
v_call: TRBV27
cdr3_aa: CASSSRLAGYNEQFF
cdr3_nt: TGTGCCAGCAGTTCGAGACTAGCGGGGTACAATGAGCAGTTCTTC

clone_size: .
d_call: TRBD2
j_call: TRBJ2-1
v_call: TRBV19
cdr3_aa: CASSLRSTSGSSGEQFF
cdr3_nt: TGTGCCAGTAGTCTTAGGAGCACTAGCGGGAGTTCCGGGGAGCAGTTCTTC

clone_size: .
d_call: TRBD1
j_call: TRBJ1-5
v_call: TRBV7-8
cdr3_aa: CASSAYRGGNQPQHF
cdr3_nt: TGTGCCAGCAGCGCCTACAGGGGAGGCAATCAGCCCCAGCATTTT

clone_size: .
d_call: .
j_call: TRBJ2-2
v_call: TRBV7-9
cdr3_aa: CASSPRGQNTGELFF
cdr3_nt: TGTGCCAGCAGCCCCAGGGGACAGAACACCGGGGAGCTGTTTTTT

clone_size: .
d_call: .
j_call: TRBJ2-7
v_call: TRBV7-2
cdr3_aa: CASSLAYSYEQYF
cdr3_nt: TGTGCCAGCAGCTTAGCGTACAGCTACGAGCAGTACTTC

clone_size: .
d_call: TRBD1
j_call: TRBJ2-7
v_call: TRBV6-1
cdr3_aa: CASSGDREPYEQYF
cdr3_nt: TGTGCCAGCAGTGGGGACAGGGAACCCTACGAGCAGTACTTC

clone_size: .
d_call: .
j_call: TRBJ1-1
v_call: TRBV5-8
cdr3_aa: CASTKGLLLRGNTEAFF
cdr3_nt: TGTGCCAGCACCAAGGGACTCCTACTGAGGGGGAACACTGAAGCTTTCTTT